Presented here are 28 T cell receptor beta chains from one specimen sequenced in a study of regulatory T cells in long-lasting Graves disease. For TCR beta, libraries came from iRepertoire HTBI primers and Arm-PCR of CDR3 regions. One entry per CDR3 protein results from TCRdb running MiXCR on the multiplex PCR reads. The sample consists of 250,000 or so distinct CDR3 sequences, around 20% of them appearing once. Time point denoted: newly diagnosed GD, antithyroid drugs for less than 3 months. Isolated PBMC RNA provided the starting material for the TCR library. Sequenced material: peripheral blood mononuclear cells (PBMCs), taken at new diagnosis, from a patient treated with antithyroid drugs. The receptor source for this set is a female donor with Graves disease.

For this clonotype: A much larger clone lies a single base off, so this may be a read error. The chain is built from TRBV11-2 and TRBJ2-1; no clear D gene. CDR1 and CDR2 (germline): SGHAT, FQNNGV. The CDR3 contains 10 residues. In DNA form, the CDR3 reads TGTGCCGGCAGCTTTGGTGAGCAGTTCTTC. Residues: CAGSFGEQFF.

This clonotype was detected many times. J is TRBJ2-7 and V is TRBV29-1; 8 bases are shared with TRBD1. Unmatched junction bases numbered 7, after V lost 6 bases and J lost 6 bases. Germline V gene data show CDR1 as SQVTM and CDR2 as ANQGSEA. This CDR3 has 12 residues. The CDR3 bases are TGCAGCGTCGGGATACAGGGGGTCGAGCAGTACTTC. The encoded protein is CSVGIQGVEQYF.

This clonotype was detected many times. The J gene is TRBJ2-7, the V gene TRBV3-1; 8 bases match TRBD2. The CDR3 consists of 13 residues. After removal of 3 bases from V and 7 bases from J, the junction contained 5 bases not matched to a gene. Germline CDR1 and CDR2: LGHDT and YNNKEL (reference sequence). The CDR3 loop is CASSHAGGREQYF. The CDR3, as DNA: TGTGCCAGCAGCCACGCGGGAGGACGGGAGCAGTACTTC.

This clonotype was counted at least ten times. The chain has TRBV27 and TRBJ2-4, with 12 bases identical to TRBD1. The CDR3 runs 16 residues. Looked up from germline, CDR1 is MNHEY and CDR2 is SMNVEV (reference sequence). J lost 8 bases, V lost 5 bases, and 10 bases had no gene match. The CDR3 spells CASSVYGTGGADIQYF. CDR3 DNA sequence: TGTGCCAGCAGTGTCTACGGGACAGGGGGCGCGGACATTCAGTACTTC.

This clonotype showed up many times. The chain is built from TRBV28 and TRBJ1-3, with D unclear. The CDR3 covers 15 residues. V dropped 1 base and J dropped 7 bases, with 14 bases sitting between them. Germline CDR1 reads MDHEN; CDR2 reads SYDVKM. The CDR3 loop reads CASSLLQSRGNTIYF. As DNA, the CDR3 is TGTGCCAGCAGTTTATTACAGTCTAGAGGGAACACCATATATTTT.

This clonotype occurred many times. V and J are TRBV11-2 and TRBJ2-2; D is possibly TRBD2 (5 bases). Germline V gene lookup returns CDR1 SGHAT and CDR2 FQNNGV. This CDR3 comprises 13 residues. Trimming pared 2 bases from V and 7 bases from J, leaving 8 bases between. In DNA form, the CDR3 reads TGTGCCAGCAGCTTATTCGGGAACGGGGAGCTGTTTTTT. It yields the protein CASSLFGNGELFF.

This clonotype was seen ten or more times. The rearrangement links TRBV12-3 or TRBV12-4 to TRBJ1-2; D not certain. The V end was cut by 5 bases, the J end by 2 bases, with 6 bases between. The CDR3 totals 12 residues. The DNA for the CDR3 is TGTGCCAGCAGTCGCGGGAACTATGGCTACACCTTC. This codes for CASSRGNYGYTF.

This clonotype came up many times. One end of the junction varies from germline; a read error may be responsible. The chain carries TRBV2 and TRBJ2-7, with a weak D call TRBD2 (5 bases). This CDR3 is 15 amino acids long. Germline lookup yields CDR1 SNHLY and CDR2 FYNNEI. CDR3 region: CASSKVIASMNERYF. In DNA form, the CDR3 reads TGTGCCAGCAGTAAAGTCATAGCGAGCATGAACGAGCGGTACTTC.

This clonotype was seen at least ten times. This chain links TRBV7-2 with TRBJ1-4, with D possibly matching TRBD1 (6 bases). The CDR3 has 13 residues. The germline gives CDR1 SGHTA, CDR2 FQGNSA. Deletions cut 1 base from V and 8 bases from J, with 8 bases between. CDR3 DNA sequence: TGTGCCAGCAGCTTAGAAAGGGGGGAAAAACTGTTTTTT. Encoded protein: CASSLERGEKLFF.

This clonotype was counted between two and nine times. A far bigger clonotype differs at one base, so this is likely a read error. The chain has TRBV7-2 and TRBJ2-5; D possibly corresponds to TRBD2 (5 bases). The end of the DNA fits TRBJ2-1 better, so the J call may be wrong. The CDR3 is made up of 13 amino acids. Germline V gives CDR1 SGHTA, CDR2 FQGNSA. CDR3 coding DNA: TGTGCCAGCAGCTTACCCTGGGTAGCGTGGCAGTTCTTC. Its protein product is CASSLPWVAWQFF.

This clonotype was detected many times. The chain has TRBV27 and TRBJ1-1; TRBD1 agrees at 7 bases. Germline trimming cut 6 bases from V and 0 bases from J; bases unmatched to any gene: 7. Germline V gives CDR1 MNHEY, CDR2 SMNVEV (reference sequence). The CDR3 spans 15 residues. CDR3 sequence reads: CASRPTGAMNTEAFF. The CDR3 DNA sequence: TGTGCCAGCAGACCTACAGGGGCAATGAACACTGAAGCTTTCTTT.

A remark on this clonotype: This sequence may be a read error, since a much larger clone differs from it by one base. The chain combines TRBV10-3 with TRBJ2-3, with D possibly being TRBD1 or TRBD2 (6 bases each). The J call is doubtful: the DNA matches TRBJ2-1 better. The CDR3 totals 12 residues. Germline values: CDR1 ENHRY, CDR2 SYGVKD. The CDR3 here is CAISDGGYEQFF. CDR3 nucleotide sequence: TGTGCCATCAGTGACGGGGGCTACGAGCAGTTCTTC.

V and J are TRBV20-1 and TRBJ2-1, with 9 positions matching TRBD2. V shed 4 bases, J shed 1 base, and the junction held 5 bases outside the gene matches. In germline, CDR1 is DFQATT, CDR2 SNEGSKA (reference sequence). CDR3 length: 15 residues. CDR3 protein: CSATSGDPSYNEQFF. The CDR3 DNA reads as TGCAGTGCTACTAGCGGGGACCCTTCCTACAATGAGCAGTTCTTC.

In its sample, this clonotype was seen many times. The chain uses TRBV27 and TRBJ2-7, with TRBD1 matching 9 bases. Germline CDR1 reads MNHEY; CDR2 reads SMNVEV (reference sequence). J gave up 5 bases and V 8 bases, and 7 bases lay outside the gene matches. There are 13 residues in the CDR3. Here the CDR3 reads CASRRDRAHEQYF. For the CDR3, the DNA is TGTGCCAGCCGTCGGGACAGGGCACACGAGCAGTACTTC.

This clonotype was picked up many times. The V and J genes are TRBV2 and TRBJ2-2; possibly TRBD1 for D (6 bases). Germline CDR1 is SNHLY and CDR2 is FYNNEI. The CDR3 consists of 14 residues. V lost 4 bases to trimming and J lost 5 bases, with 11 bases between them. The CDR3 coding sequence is TGTGCCAGCAGTGTGCAGGGGCGGACCGGGGAGCTGTTTTTT. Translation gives CASSVQGRTGELFF.

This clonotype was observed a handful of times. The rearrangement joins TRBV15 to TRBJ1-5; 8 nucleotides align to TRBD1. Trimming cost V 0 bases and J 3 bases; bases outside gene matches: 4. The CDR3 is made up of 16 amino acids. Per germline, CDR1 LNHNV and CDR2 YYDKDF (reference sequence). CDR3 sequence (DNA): TGTGCCACCAGCAGAGATAGGGACAGGACCAATCAGCCCCAGCATTTT. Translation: CATSRDRDRTNQPQHF.

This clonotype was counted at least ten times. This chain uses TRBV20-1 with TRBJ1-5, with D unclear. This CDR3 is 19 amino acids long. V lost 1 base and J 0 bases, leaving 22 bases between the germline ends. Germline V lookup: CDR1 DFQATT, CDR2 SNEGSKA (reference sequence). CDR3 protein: CSARGVRFGSDLSNQPQHF. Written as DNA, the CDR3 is TGCAGTGCTAGAGGCGTAAGATTTGGGTCCGACCTTAGCAATCAGCCCCAGCATTTT.

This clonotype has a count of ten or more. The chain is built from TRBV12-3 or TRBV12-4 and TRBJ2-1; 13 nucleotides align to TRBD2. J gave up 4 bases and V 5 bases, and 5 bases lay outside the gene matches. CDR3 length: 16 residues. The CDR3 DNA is TGTGCCAGCAGTCCCGGGACTAGCGGGGTGTACAATGAGCAGTTCTTC. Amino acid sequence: CASSPGTSGVYNEQFF.

The CDR3: CASKWAVDNQPQHF. CDR3 DNA: TGTGCCAGTAAATGGGCAGTCGATAATCAGCCCCAGCATTTT. The chain uses TRBV19 and TRBJ1-5; D remains ambiguous. Germline V gene lookup returns CDR1 LNHDA and CDR2 SQIVND (reference sequence). This CDR3 comprises 14 residues. The V and J ends lost 7 bases and 4 bases respectively, with 14 bases between them.

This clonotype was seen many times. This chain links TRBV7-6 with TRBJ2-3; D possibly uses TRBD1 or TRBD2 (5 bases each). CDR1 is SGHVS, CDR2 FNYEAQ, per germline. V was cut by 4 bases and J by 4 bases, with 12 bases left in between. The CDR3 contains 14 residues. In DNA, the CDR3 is TGTGCCAGCAGCTCAACGGGGACGGCAGATACGCAGTATTTT. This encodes CASSSTGTADTQYF.

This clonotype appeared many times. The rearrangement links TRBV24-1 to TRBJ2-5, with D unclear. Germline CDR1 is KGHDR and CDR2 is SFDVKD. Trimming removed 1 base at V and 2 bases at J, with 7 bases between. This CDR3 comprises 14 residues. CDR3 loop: CATSDLGRQETQYF. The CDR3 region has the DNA TGTGCCACCAGTGATTTAGGCAGACAAGAGACCCAGTACTTC.

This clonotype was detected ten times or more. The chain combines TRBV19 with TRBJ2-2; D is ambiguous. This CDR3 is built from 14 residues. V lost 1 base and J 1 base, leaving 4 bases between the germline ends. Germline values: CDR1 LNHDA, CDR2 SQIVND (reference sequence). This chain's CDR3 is CASSIGQNTGELFF. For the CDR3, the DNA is TGTGCCAGTAGTATAGGGCAGAACACCGGGGAGCTGTTTTTT.

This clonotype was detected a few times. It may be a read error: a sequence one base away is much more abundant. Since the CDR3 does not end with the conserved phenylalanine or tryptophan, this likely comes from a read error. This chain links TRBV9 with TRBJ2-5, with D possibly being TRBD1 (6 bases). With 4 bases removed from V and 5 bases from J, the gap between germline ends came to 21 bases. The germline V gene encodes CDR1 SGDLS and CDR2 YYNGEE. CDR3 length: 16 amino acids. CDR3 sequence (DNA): TGTGCCAGCAGCACTAGAGGGACAACAGTTCGTGAGACCCAGTACCTC. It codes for CASSTRGTTVRETQYL.

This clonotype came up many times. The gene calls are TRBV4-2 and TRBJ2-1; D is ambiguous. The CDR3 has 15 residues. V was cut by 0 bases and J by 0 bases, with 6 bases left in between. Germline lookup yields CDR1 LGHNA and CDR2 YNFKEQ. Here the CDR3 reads CASSQESSSYNEQFF. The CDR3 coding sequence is TGTGCCAGCAGCCAAGAATCGAGCTCCTACAATGAGCAGTTCTTC.

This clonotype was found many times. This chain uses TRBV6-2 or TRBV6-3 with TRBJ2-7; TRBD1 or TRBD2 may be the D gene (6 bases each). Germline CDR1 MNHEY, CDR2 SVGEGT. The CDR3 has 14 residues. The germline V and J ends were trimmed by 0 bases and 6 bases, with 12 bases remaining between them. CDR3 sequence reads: CASSYSLRGPEQYF. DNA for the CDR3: TGTGCCAGCAGTTACTCGCTTCGGGGGCCCGAGCAGTACTTC.

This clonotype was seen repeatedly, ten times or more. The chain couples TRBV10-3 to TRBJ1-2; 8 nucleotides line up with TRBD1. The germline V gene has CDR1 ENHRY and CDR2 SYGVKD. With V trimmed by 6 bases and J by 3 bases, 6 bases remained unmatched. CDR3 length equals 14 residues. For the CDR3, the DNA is TGTGCCATCAGCCCCGACAGGGGAGACTATGGCTACACCTTC. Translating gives CAISPDRGDYGYTF.

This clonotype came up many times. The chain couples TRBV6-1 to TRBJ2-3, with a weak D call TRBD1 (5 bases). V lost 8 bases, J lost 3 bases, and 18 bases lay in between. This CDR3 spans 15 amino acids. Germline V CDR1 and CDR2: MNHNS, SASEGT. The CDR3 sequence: CASEDNVSETDTQYF. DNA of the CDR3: TGTGCCAGCGAGGACAACGTCTCGGAGACAGATACGCAGTATTTT.

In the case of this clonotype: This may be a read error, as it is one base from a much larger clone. The CDR3 nucleotides read TGTGCCAGCAGTTACTCGTCGGGAAGAAGGGTGAGGGCCTACGAGCAGTTCTTC. Protein product: CASSYSSGRRVRAYEQFF. The chain couples TRBV6-4 to TRBJ2-1; tentatively, D is TRBD2 (5 bases). The germline V gene has CDR1 MRHNA and CDR2 SNTAGT. There are 18 residues in the CDR3.